The 5 T cell receptor beta chains below come from one sample, sequenced in a study of memory CD4+ T cells and cytomegalovirus serostatus. Assay used: immunoSEQ multiplex PCR; TCRdb lists only in-frame clones, some missing. The data hold tens of thousands of clones, with more than 60% observed a single time. Single viable CD3+CD4+CD8-CD45RO+ cells were sorted as the memory CD4+ T cells. Sequencing input: memory CD4+ T cells from blood. The receptors shown here come from an adult in good health and CMV-seronegative.

In its sample, this clone was seen a few times. V gene TRBV27 combines with J gene TRBJ1-1, with D tentatively TRBD1 (6 bases). CDR3 length: 14 residues. V lost 3 bases, J lost 2 bases, and 10 bases lay in between. CDR1 is MNHEY, CDR2 SMNVEV, per germline (reference sequence). The CDR3 here is CASSFTGLNTEAFF. Here the CDR3 DNA reads TGTGCCAGCAGTTTCACAGGGCTTAACACTGAAGCTTTCTTT.

The rearrangement uses TRBV18 and TRBJ1-2; no firm D call. The ends were cut back, 4 bases at V and 1 base at J, with 7 bases in the middle. CDR1 is KGHSH and CDR2 is LQKENI in the germline V gene. The CDR3 has 13 amino acids. The CDR3 reads CASSQQDNYGYTF. CDR3 nucleotides: TGTGCCAGCTCACAACAAGATAACTATGGCTACACCTTC.

J is TRBJ2-7 and V is TRBV2, with 7 bases fitting TRBD1. There are 13 residues in the CDR3. Germline loops: CDR1 SNHLY, CDR2 FYNNEI. After removal of 7 bases from V and 3 bases from J, the junction contained 6 bases not matched to a gene. CDR3 sequence reads: CASKGTAVYEQYF. CDR3 in DNA: TGTGCCAGCAAAGGGACAGCTGTCTACGAGCAGTACTTC.

The chain combines TRBV5-6 with TRBJ1-5; maybe TRBD1 (5 bases). The V end lost 0 bases, the J end lost 7 bases, and 17 bases lay between the germline ends. The CDR3 has 16 amino acids. Germline V gene lookup returns CDR1 SGHDT and CDR2 YYEEEE. In DNA form, the CDR3 reads TGTGCCAGCAGCTTGGCAGCCGGGACCGGCGGGCAGCCCCAGCATTTT. Its protein is CASSLAAGTGGQPQHF.

The chain uses TRBV7-6 and TRBJ2-1; 13 bases align to TRBD2. CDR3 length: 15 amino acids. The J segment lost 8 bases and the V segment lost 5 bases, leaving 6 bases of the junction unmatched. Germline CDR1 is SGHVS and CDR2 is FNYEAQ. The CDR3, as DNA: TGTGCCAGCAGCACCTGGACTAGCGGGGGAGATGAGCAGTTCTTC. Encoded protein: CASSTWTSGGDEQFF.